This TCR beta chain is drawn from a study of response to subunit inactivated influenza vaccine. A single record per CDR3 protein comes from TCRdb applying MiXCR to the RT-PCR reads. Here the sample spans approximately 500,000 distinct CDR3 sequences, 10% to 15% being singletons. Study-level results: It was the authors' suggestion that each seasonal influenza vaccination recruits few new T cells.

In this sample, this clonotype turned up a few times. Its antigen remains unidentified. V lost 6 bases and J lost 2, with 13 bases in between. CDR3 length equals 14 residues. Per the germline V gene, CDR1 is SGHRS and CDR2 is YFSETQ. The clonotype comes from a man aged 45-65 years who received an inactivated influenza vaccine. The V and J genes are TRBV5-1 and TRBJ2-3; D possibly corresponds to TRBD1 (5 bases). The source material was PBMCs from blood, sampled about 40 days after vaccination. The CDR3 loop is CASTPGHPTDTQYF. The CDR3 region has the DNA TGCGCCAGCACACCAGGGCACCCCACAGATACGCAGTATTTT. Using reference TRBV5-1 and TRBJ2-3 for the parts outside the CDR3, the full variable domain is KAGVTQTPRYLIKTRGQQVTLSCSPISGHRSVSWYQQTPGQGLQFLFEYFSETQRNKGNFPGRFSGRQFSNSRSEMNVSTLELGDSALYLCASTPGHPTDTQYFGPGTRLTVL.